This is a list of T cell receptor beta chains from one sample in a study of T-cell memory formation after mild COVID-19. One entry per CDR3 protein, called by TCRdb with MiXCR from the 5' RACE reads. This repertoire shows 98,000 or so distinct CDR3 sequences, about 18% found once; its top ten account for around 5.1%. Specimen: PBMCs or a T cell subset sorted from them (not recorded which). These receptors were taken from a man between 18 and 35 years old who had mild COVID-19 (a few samples of this study predate the infection). Cell type and time point are not known. The CDR3 runs from the conserved cysteine through the conserved F or W. D genes are given only for firm matches. Size is omitted from some rows. Given values are once, few, many or a class for expanded clones.

abundance: -
j_gene: TRBJ1-6
d_gene: -
v_gene: TRBV5-1
CDR3nt: TGCGCCAGCAGCTGGGGAACCTCCGCCCAATCACCCCTCCACTTT
CDR3aa: CASSWGTSAQSPLHF

abundance: -
j_gene: TRBJ2-5
d_gene: -
v_gene: TRBV12-3/TRBV12-4
CDR3nt: TGTGCCAGCAGCCAAGTTGAGGAGACCCAGTACTTC
CDR3aa: CASSQVEETQYF

abundance: few
j_gene: TRBJ2-2
d_gene: TRBD1
v_gene: TRBV7-2
CDR3nt: TGTGCCAGCAGCTCGACAGGGTGGAGCGGGGAGCTGTTTTTT
CDR3aa: CASSSTGWSGELFF

abundance: -
j_gene: TRBJ2-2
d_gene: -
v_gene: TRBV5-6
CDR3nt: TGTGCCAGCGGCCGGGACCTCCTTGAGGGCGGGGAGCTGTTTTTT
CDR3aa: CASGRDLLEGGELFF

abundance: many
j_gene: TRBJ1-3
d_gene: -
v_gene: TRBV20-1
CDR3nt: TGCAGTGCGGACCCAAACTCTGGAAACACCATATATTTT
CDR3aa: CSADPNSGNTIYF

abundance: -
j_gene: TRBJ2-5
d_gene: -
v_gene: TRBV4-1
CDR3nt: TGCGCCAGCAGCCAAGCGCGGAGACTGGCGACCCAGTACTTC
CDR3aa: CASSQARRLATQYF

abundance: few
j_gene: TRBJ2-7
d_gene: TRBD2
v_gene: TRBV9
CDR3nt: TGTGCCAGCAGCGTGGAACTAGCGGGGGAGCTTACAGAGCAGTACTTC
CDR3aa: CASSVELAGELTEQYF

abundance: -
j_gene: TRBJ2-1
d_gene: -
v_gene: TRBV5-1
CDR3nt: TGCGCCAGCAGCTTGGAAGGGGGATACAATGAGCAGTTCTTC
CDR3aa: CASSLEGGYNEQFF

abundance: -
j_gene: TRBJ1-1
d_gene: -
v_gene: TRBV11-1
CDR3nt: TGTGCCAGCAGCCGGCGCGGGGGCACTGAAGCTTTCTTT
CDR3aa: CASSRRGGTEAFF

abundance: -
j_gene: TRBJ2-4
d_gene: TRBD1
v_gene: TRBV6-6
CDR3nt: TGTGCCAGCAGTTACTCGGCGACAGGGTCGGACTTC
CDR3aa: CASSYSATGSDF

abundance: -
j_gene: TRBJ2-1
d_gene: TRBD1
v_gene: TRBV28
CDR3nt: TGTGCCAGCATCCGGGACAGGGGCTACAATGAGCAGTTCTTC
CDR3aa: CASIRDRGYNEQFF

abundance: -
j_gene: TRBJ2-5
d_gene: -
v_gene: TRBV4-3
CDR3nt: TGCGCCAGCAGCCAAGGACATCTAGTGAAGACCCAGTACTTC
CDR3aa: CASSQGHLVKTQYF

abundance: few
j_gene: TRBJ2-1
d_gene: -
v_gene: TRBV7-2
CDR3nt: TGTGCCAGCAGCTTATCAATGAACGGGGTGGGTGAGCAGTTCTTC
CDR3aa: CASSLSMNGVGEQFF

abundance: few
j_gene: TRBJ2-7
d_gene: -
v_gene: TRBV12-3/TRBV12-4
CDR3nt: TGTGCCAGCCAGCCAGGGATGACCTACGAGCAGTACTTC
CDR3aa: CASQPGMTYEQYF

abundance: few
j_gene: TRBJ1-1
d_gene: -
v_gene: TRBV18
CDR3nt: TGTGCCAGCTCACCCCGGGCAGGGGTGGTTGAAGCTTTCTTT
CDR3aa: CASSPRAGVVEAFF

abundance: -
j_gene: TRBJ2-6
d_gene: -
v_gene: TRBV4-3
CDR3nt: TGCGCCAGCAGCTTGGCAGGGACGTGGGTCCTGACTTTC
CDR3aa: CASSLAGTWVLTF

abundance: -
j_gene: TRBJ2-3
d_gene: -
v_gene: TRBV15
CDR3nt: TGTGCCACCAGCAGAGTGGGGGCAGCTAATACGCAGTATTTT
CDR3aa: CATSRVGAANTQYF

abundance: few
j_gene: TRBJ2-3
d_gene: -
v_gene: TRBV7-2
CDR3nt: TGTGCCAGCAGCCCCCAAGGGACACCCTTTGATACGCAGTATTTT
CDR3aa: CASSPQGTPFDTQYF

abundance: -
j_gene: TRBJ2-3
d_gene: TRBD1
v_gene: TRBV5-4
CDR3nt: TGTGCCAGCAGCTTGGATAACAGGGGGAGCACAGATACGCAGTATTTT
CDR3aa: CASSLDNRGSTDTQYF

abundance: -
j_gene: TRBJ2-2
d_gene: -
v_gene: TRBV11-1
CDR3nt: TGTGCCAGCAGCTTATACGAAACCGGGGAGCTGTTTTTT
CDR3aa: CASSLYETGELFF

abundance: few
j_gene: TRBJ1-6
d_gene: TRBD1
v_gene: TRBV15
CDR3nt: TGTGCCACCAGCAGAGACCCTGGACAGGGCTCACCCCTCCACTTT
CDR3aa: CATSRDPGQGSPLHF

abundance: -
j_gene: TRBJ1-1
d_gene: -
v_gene: TRBV4-2
CDR3nt: TGTGCCAGCAGCCAAGTGGCATTCCAGGGCGCTGAAGCTTTCTTT
CDR3aa: CASSQVAFQGAEAFF

abundance: few
j_gene: TRBJ1-6
d_gene: TRBD1
v_gene: TRBV30
CDR3nt: TGTGCCTCCTCCGGGACAGGGTATTCACCCCTCCACTTT
CDR3aa: CASSGTGYSPLHF

abundance: many
j_gene: TRBJ2-1
d_gene: -
v_gene: TRBV5-1
CDR3nt: TGCGCCAGCAGCCTTGAGATACCTTACAATGAGCAGTTCTTC
CDR3aa: CASSLEIPYNEQFF

abundance: -
j_gene: TRBJ2-1
d_gene: -
v_gene: TRBV6-2/TRBV6-3
CDR3nt: TGTGCCAGTTCCCGAGGGGGTGGGACTGAGCAGTTCTTC
CDR3aa: CASSRGGGTEQFF

abundance: -
j_gene: TRBJ1-4
d_gene: -
v_gene: TRBV5-1
CDR3nt: TGCGCCAGCGACCACGCGGAAAAACTGTTTTTT
CDR3aa: CASDHAEKLFF

abundance: -
j_gene: TRBJ1-1
d_gene: -
v_gene: TRBV29-1
CDR3nt: TGCAGCGTTGTAACAGTACTGAACACTGAAGCTTTCTTT
CDR3aa: CSVVTVLNTEAFF

abundance: few
j_gene: TRBJ2-3
d_gene: TRBD2
v_gene: TRBV6-1
CDR3nt: TGTGCCAGCAGGACCCTAGCGGGGGGTCCAGATACGCAGTATTTT
CDR3aa: CASRTLAGGPDTQYF

abundance: many
j_gene: TRBJ2-5
d_gene: -
v_gene: TRBV3-1
CDR3nt: TGTGCCAGCAGCCAAGGATGGGGCCGGGGGGAGACCCAGTACTTC
CDR3aa: CASSQGWGRGETQYF

abundance: -
j_gene: TRBJ1-2
d_gene: -
v_gene: TRBV28
CDR3nt: TGTGCCAACGAAGACGGCCAGCGGGGCTACACCTTC
CDR3aa: CANEDGQRGYTF

abundance: -
j_gene: TRBJ2-3
d_gene: -
v_gene: TRBV4-3
CDR3nt: TGCGCCAGCAGCCAAGTGCCGGGGGTAGGAGATACGCAGTATTTT
CDR3aa: CASSQVPGVGDTQYF

abundance: -
j_gene: TRBJ2-6
d_gene: TRBD2
v_gene: TRBV6-1
CDR3nt: TGTGCCAGCAGTGAAGTGGGGGGGACTGGGGCCAACGTCCTGACTTTC
CDR3aa: CASSEVGGTGANVLTF

abundance: -
j_gene: TRBJ2-1
d_gene: -
v_gene: TRBV2
CDR3nt: TGTGCCAGCAGGGCCGGGGAGTACAATGAGCAGTTCTTC
CDR3aa: CASRAGEYNEQFF

abundance: -
j_gene: TRBJ1-2
d_gene: -
v_gene: TRBV20-1
CDR3nt: TGCAGTGCTAGAGAGGGGTCAGCTAACTATGGCTACACCTTC
CDR3aa: CSAREGSANYGYTF

abundance: once
j_gene: TRBJ2-2
d_gene: TRBD2
v_gene: TRBV2
CDR3nt: TGTGCCAGTTCGGAGTTAACCCTACATTTAGCGGGGGGGAACACCGGGGAGCTGTTTTTT
CDR3aa: CASSELTLHLAGGNTGELFF

abundance: many
j_gene: TRBJ2-6
d_gene: -
v_gene: TRBV2
CDR3nt: TGTGCCAGCAGTGCGAGCTCTGGGGCCAACGTCCTGACTTTC
CDR3aa: CASSASSGANVLTF

abundance: few
j_gene: TRBJ2-3
d_gene: -
v_gene: TRBV5-1
CDR3nt: TGCGCCAGCAGCCCCGGTATCCTGGGCGGTTTCACAGATACGCAGTATTTT
CDR3aa: CASSPGILGGFTDTQYF

abundance: -
j_gene: TRBJ2-3
d_gene: TRBD2
v_gene: TRBV5-5
CDR3nt: TGTGCCAGCAGCTATACTAGCGGGGGGGGCACAGATACGCAGTATTTT
CDR3aa: CASSYTSGGGTDTQYF

abundance: many
j_gene: TRBJ2-7
d_gene: -
v_gene: TRBV20-1
CDR3nt: TGCAGTGCTGTACCCGCGGGACTCCTTGGGTACGAGCAGTACTTC
CDR3aa: CSAVPAGLLGYEQYF

abundance: -
j_gene: TRBJ1-1
d_gene: TRBD1
v_gene: TRBV7-2
CDR3nt: TGTGCCAGCAGCGTACCGGGACAGTACACTGAAGCTTTCTTT
CDR3aa: CASSVPGQYTEAFF

abundance: -
j_gene: TRBJ2-6
d_gene: -
v_gene: TRBV28
CDR3nt: TGTGCCAGCAGTTCCTCGGGCTCTGGGGCCAACGTCCTGACTTTC
CDR3aa: CASSSSGSGANVLTF